This is a list of T cell receptor beta chains from one sample in a study of cytomegalovirus exposure and HLA in healthy donors. Produced via immunoSEQ multiplex PCR; TCRdb's table is partial and in-frame only. The sample includes 250,000 to 350,000 clones, more than 55% of them seen just once. Specimen: PBMCs. Source of these receptors: a female donor in good health and CMV-seronegative. Both conserved end residues are part of each CDR3. Each record gives: J gene, clone size, V gene, D gene, CDR3 DNA, CDR3 protein. A D gene is named only where the DNA matches it firmly. Clone size is given for some rows only: seen once, a few or many times, or a class if the clone is expanded.

j_gene: TRBJ2-7; abundance: .; v_gene: TRBV30; d_gene: TRBD1; CDR3nt: TGTGCCTGGAGTGCAGGGGGTAGCTCCTACGAGCAGTACTTC; CDR3aa: CAWSAGGSSYEQYF
j_gene: TRBJ2-7; abundance: .; v_gene: TRBV6-5; d_gene: TRBD1; CDR3nt: TGTGCCAGCAGAGAGGGACAGGGCCACGAGCAGTACTTC; CDR3aa: CASREGQGHEQYF
j_gene: TRBJ1-5; abundance: .; v_gene: TRBV6-6; d_gene: .; CDR3nt: TGTGCCAGCAGTTACTCGGGGGGGCCCCAGCATTTT; CDR3aa: CASSYSGGPQHF
j_gene: TRBJ2-1; abundance: .; v_gene: TRBV7-7; d_gene: .; CDR3nt: TGTGCCAGCAGCCTTCTAGGGAGCTCCTACAATGAGCAGTTCTTC; CDR3aa: CASSLLGSSYNEQFF
j_gene: TRBJ2-2; abundance: .; v_gene: TRBV6-5; d_gene: TRBD2; CDR3nt: TGTGCCAGCAGTTACCGGGCGGGAGGGGGCACCGGGGAGCTGTTTTTT; CDR3aa: CASSYRAGGGTGELFF
j_gene: TRBJ2-1; abundance: .; v_gene: TRBV5-1; d_gene: .; CDR3nt: TGCGCCAGCAGTTCCTCGGAGAGCTCCTACAATGAGCAGTTCTTC; CDR3aa: CASSSSESSYNEQFF
j_gene: TRBJ2-1; abundance: .; v_gene: TRBV28; d_gene: TRBD2; CDR3nt: TGTGCCAGCAGTATAGCGGGAGGGCCCGGCTCCTACAATGAGCAGTTCTTC; CDR3aa: CASSIAGGPGSYNEQFF
j_gene: TRBJ2-4; abundance: .; v_gene: TRBV5-8; d_gene: .; CDR3nt: TGTGCCAGCAGCTTTTCGGAGGGCTTCAAAAACATTCAGTACTTC; CDR3aa: CASSFSEGFKNIQYF
j_gene: TRBJ1-3; abundance: .; v_gene: TRBV19; d_gene: .; CDR3nt: TGTGCCAGTAGTCTTCAGGGAAGAGGAAACACCATATATTTT; CDR3aa: CASSLQGRGNTIYF
j_gene: TRBJ1-3; abundance: once; v_gene: TRBV5-1; d_gene: TRBD1; CDR3nt: TGCGCCAGCAGCTTGGGGGGGACAGCCAGCTCTGGAAACACCATATATTTT; CDR3aa: CASSLGGTASSGNTIYF
j_gene: TRBJ2-7; abundance: .; v_gene: TRBV4-2; d_gene: .; CDR3nt: TGTGCCAGCAGCCGCCCTAGCGTTTCCTCCTACGAGCAGTACTTC; CDR3aa: CASSRPSVSSYEQYF
j_gene: TRBJ2-1; abundance: .; v_gene: TRBV9; d_gene: TRBD2; CDR3nt: TGTGCCAGCAGCCCGGCCCCTAGCGGGGGTTACAATGAGCAGTTCTTC; CDR3aa: CASSPAPSGGYNEQFF
j_gene: TRBJ2-7; abundance: .; v_gene: TRBV28; d_gene: .; CDR3nt: TGTGCCAGCGGGAGTTCCTACGAGCAGTACTTC; CDR3aa: CASGSSYEQYF
j_gene: TRBJ2-7; abundance: .; v_gene: TRBV28; d_gene: TRBD2; CDR3nt: TGTGCCAGCAGTTTTTCCGGGACTACGGGCCTCTACGAGCAGTACTTC; CDR3aa: CASSFSGTTGLYEQYF
j_gene: TRBJ1-2; abundance: .; v_gene: TRBV27; d_gene: .; CDR3nt: TGTGCCAGCAGGAAGCGGGAGGTGGTCTCCGGGACATCTAACTATGGCTACACCTTC; CDR3aa: CASRKREVVSGTSNYGYTF
j_gene: TRBJ2-5; abundance: .; v_gene: TRBV21-1; d_gene: .; CDR3nt: TGTGCCAGCAGCAAAGGAAGGACTAGTAAGGAGACCCAGTACTTC; CDR3aa: CASSKGRTSKETQYF
j_gene: TRBJ2-1; abundance: .; v_gene: TRBV7-2; d_gene: TRBD2; CDR3nt: TGTGCCAGCAGCTTAGCTTCCGGGAGGCAATACAATGAGCAGTTCTTC; CDR3aa: CASSLASGRQYNEQFF
j_gene: TRBJ1-2; abundance: .; v_gene: TRBV2; d_gene: .; CDR3nt: TGTGCCAGCAGGCCAGGGCTCCTCTATGGCTACACCTTC; CDR3aa: CASRPGLLYGYTF
j_gene: TRBJ1-2; abundance: once; v_gene: TRBV6-5; d_gene: TRBD1; CDR3nt: TGTGCCAGCACCTCTACAGGGGAGCGTGGCTACACCTTC; CDR3aa: CASTSTGERGYTF
j_gene: TRBJ1-4; abundance: .; v_gene: TRBV27; d_gene: TRBD1; CDR3nt: TGTGCCAGCAGTTTATTCCAGGGGGTCAATGAAAAACTGTTTTTT; CDR3aa: CASSLFQGVNEKLFF
j_gene: TRBJ1-2; abundance: .; v_gene: TRBV6-5; d_gene: .; CDR3nt: TGTGCCAGCAGTCCCTCAGGCTATGGCTACACCTTC; CDR3aa: CASSPSGYGYTF
j_gene: TRBJ1-1; abundance: .; v_gene: TRBV5-6; d_gene: .; CDR3nt: TGTGCCAGCAGCTGGGGAGAAAACACTGAAGCTTTCTTT; CDR3aa: CASSWGENTEAFF
j_gene: TRBJ1-1; abundance: .; v_gene: TRBV21-1; d_gene: .; CDR3nt: TGTGCCAGCAGCACAGGACAGGGAAGGAGTAGGGGGACTGAAGCTTTCTTT; CDR3aa: CASSTGQGRSRGTEAFF
j_gene: TRBJ2-7; abundance: .; v_gene: TRBV15; d_gene: .; CDR3nt: TGTGCCACCAGCAGAGATCGGGTCAGGGCTTGGGACGAGCAGTACTTC; CDR3aa: CATSRDRVRAWDEQYF
j_gene: TRBJ2-1; abundance: .; v_gene: TRBV4-1; d_gene: .; CDR3nt: TGCGCCAGCAGCCAACTAGGGGATGAGCAGTTCTTC; CDR3aa: CASSQLGDEQFF
j_gene: TRBJ1-4; abundance: .; v_gene: TRBV6-6; d_gene: .; CDR3nt: TGTGCCAGCAGTTACCGGACAGCTAAACTGTTTTTT; CDR3aa: CASSYRTAKLFF
j_gene: TRBJ2-1; abundance: .; v_gene: TRBV18; d_gene: .; CDR3nt: TGTGCCAGCTCACCGGGCCAGTATGGTGGTACTTTCAATGAGCAGTTCTTC; CDR3aa: CASSPGQYGGTFNEQFF
j_gene: TRBJ2-7; abundance: few; v_gene: TRBV6-5; d_gene: TRBD2; CDR3nt: TGTGCCAGCAAGGGAGGACTAGCATTGTCGCACGAGCAGTACTTC; CDR3aa: CASKGGLALSHEQYF
j_gene: TRBJ2-3; abundance: .; v_gene: TRBV5-1; d_gene: TRBD1; CDR3nt: TGCGCCAGCAGCTCCGCAGGGGGACCCACAGATACGCAGTATTTT; CDR3aa: CASSSAGGPTDTQYF
j_gene: TRBJ2-5; abundance: few; v_gene: TRBV5-4; d_gene: TRBD2; CDR3nt: TGTGCCAGCAGTTTGCTTAGCGGGAGCCTTGGAGAGACCCAGTACTTC; CDR3aa: CASSLLSGSLGETQYF
j_gene: TRBJ2-3; abundance: .; v_gene: TRBV13; d_gene: .; CDR3nt: TGTGCCAGCAGCTTCGAACGGTACACAGATACGCAGTATTTT; CDR3aa: CASSFERYTDTQYF
j_gene: TRBJ1-4; abundance: .; v_gene: TRBV28; d_gene: .; CDR3nt: TGTGCCGGTAGCACTAATGAAAAACTGTTTTTT; CDR3aa: CAGSTNEKLFF
j_gene: TRBJ2-4; abundance: few; v_gene: TRBV27; d_gene: TRBD2; CDR3nt: TGTGCCAGCAGTTTAGTAGCGGGGCCAATAAACATTCAGTACTTC; CDR3aa: CASSLVAGPINIQYF
j_gene: TRBJ1-5; abundance: few; v_gene: TRBV6-1; d_gene: TRBD1; CDR3nt: TGTGCCAGCAGTGAAGGACAGGGGAGCAATCAGCCCCAGCATTTT; CDR3aa: CASSEGQGSNQPQHF
j_gene: TRBJ1-3; abundance: once; v_gene: TRBV23-1; d_gene: .; CDR3nt: TGCGCCAGCAGTCAATCTCGGGTCGCCTCTGGAAACACCATATATTTT; CDR3aa: CASSQSRVASGNTIYF
j_gene: TRBJ1-1; abundance: .; v_gene: TRBV7-9; d_gene: .; CDR3nt: TGTGCCAGCAGCTTAGTTCCCCACAGGGCCCGCGCTGAAGCTTTCTTT; CDR3aa: CASSLVPHRARAEAFF
j_gene: TRBJ2-1; abundance: .; v_gene: TRBV2; d_gene: .; CDR3nt: TGTGCCAGCAGTGAAGTTACTTTCAACAATGAGCAGTTCTTC; CDR3aa: CASSEVTFNNEQFF
j_gene: TRBJ1-3; abundance: few; v_gene: TRBV27; d_gene: .; CDR3nt: TGTGCCAGCGGGGCCTTTGGAAACACCATATATTTT; CDR3aa: CASGAFGNTIYF
j_gene: TRBJ2-7; abundance: few; v_gene: TRBV29-1; d_gene: .; CDR3nt: TGCAGCGTTGTACTCAGGATCGGCACCTACGAGCAGTACTTC; CDR3aa: CSVVLRIGTYEQYF
j_gene: TRBJ1-2; abundance: .; v_gene: TRBV18; d_gene: TRBD1; CDR3nt: TGTGCCAGCTCACACCCGACAGGGAGCGGAGGGAGCTACACCTTC; CDR3aa: CASSHPTGSGGSYTF
j_gene: TRBJ2-1; abundance: .; v_gene: TRBV27; d_gene: TRBD2; CDR3nt: TGTGCCAGCAGTTTACTGGCGATTCCCCAGCGGGGGATTAATGAGCAGTTCTTC; CDR3aa: CASSLLAIPQRGINEQFF
j_gene: TRBJ2-1; abundance: .; v_gene: TRBV5-1; d_gene: TRBD2; CDR3nt: TGCGCCAGCAGCTGGACTAGCGGGACAAATGAGCAGTTCTTC; CDR3aa: CASSWTSGTNEQFF
j_gene: TRBJ2-1; abundance: .; v_gene: TRBV11-2; d_gene: .; CDR3nt: TGTGCCAGCAGCCCCGATTGGGAGAAGCAGTTCTTC; CDR3aa: CASSPDWEKQFF
j_gene: TRBJ2-7; abundance: .; v_gene: TRBV7-2; d_gene: TRBD2; CDR3nt: TGTGCCAGCAGCCTGACTTCTAGCGGGCAGCTCTACGAGCAGTACTTC; CDR3aa: CASSLTSSGQLYEQYF
j_gene: TRBJ2-1; abundance: few; v_gene: TRBV7-3; d_gene: TRBD2; CDR3nt: TGTGCCAGCAGCTTAAATAGCGGGAGGTCTGACAATGAGCAGTTCTTC; CDR3aa: CASSLNSGRSDNEQFF
j_gene: TRBJ1-3; abundance: .; v_gene: TRBV2; d_gene: .; CDR3nt: TGTGCCAGCAAAGTTGCGCTCTCTGGAAACACCATATATTTT; CDR3aa: CASKVALSGNTIYF
j_gene: TRBJ2-7; abundance: .; v_gene: TRBV11-2; d_gene: TRBD2; CDR3nt: TGTGCCAGCAGCTTAGTGAAAGGGTGGGAGGGCCTCTCGCGGGAGCAGTACTTC; CDR3aa: CASSLVKGWEGLSREQYF
j_gene: TRBJ1-2; abundance: .; v_gene: TRBV11-3; d_gene: .; CDR3nt: TGTGCCAGCAGCTTGCCCGGAGGGATCCGCTATGGCTACACCTTC; CDR3aa: CASSLPGGIRYGYTF
j_gene: TRBJ2-5; abundance: .; v_gene: TRBV5-4; d_gene: TRBD2; CDR3nt: TGTGCCAGCAGTTACCCCGGGACTAGTGCGGAGACCCAGTACTTC; CDR3aa: CASSYPGTSAETQYF
j_gene: TRBJ2-7; abundance: .; v_gene: TRBV10-3; d_gene: TRBD2; CDR3nt: TGTGCCATCAGTGGAGGACTAGCGGGAAAGAATGCGTACGAGCAGTACTTC; CDR3aa: CAISGGLAGKNAYEQYF
j_gene: TRBJ2-1; abundance: once; v_gene: TRBV10-1; d_gene: TRBD2; CDR3nt: TGCGCCAGCAGTGAGACGCGCGGGAGCTCCTACAATGAGCAGTTCTTC; CDR3aa: CASSETRGSSYNEQFF
j_gene: TRBJ2-3; abundance: .; v_gene: TRBV25-1; d_gene: TRBD1; CDR3nt: TGTGCCAGTAGACAGGGATTCACTAGCACAGATACGCAGTATTTT; CDR3aa: CASRQGFTSTDTQYF
j_gene: TRBJ2-1; abundance: .; v_gene: TRBV19; d_gene: TRBD2; CDR3nt: TGTGCCAGTCAAGCGGGAGGTATAGGCGAGCAGTTCTTC; CDR3aa: CASQAGGIGEQFF
j_gene: TRBJ2-5; abundance: .; v_gene: TRBV20-1; d_gene: .; CDR3nt: TGCAGTGCGGACTACCTGGAGACCCAGTACTTC; CDR3aa: CSADYLETQYF
j_gene: TRBJ2-5; abundance: .; v_gene: TRBV4-1; d_gene: TRBD2; CDR3nt: TGCGCCAGCAGCCGGATATCGGGGGGGCACGAGACCCAGTACTTC; CDR3aa: CASSRISGGHETQYF
j_gene: TRBJ1-1; abundance: .; v_gene: TRBV5-1; d_gene: TRBD1; CDR3nt: TGCGCCAGCAGCTGGGACAGCACTGAAGCCTTCTTT; CDR3aa: CASSWDSTEAFF
j_gene: TRBJ1-1; abundance: .; v_gene: TRBV6-5; d_gene: .; CDR3nt: TGTGCCATCCTCGGCCTTGTGCGCGGTGAAGCTTTCTTT; CDR3aa: CAILGLVRGEAFF
j_gene: TRBJ2-1; abundance: once; v_gene: TRBV18; d_gene: .; CDR3nt: TGTGCCAGCTCACCACGGGGGCGCCCCTACAATGAGCAGTTCTTC; CDR3aa: CASSPRGRPYNEQFF
j_gene: TRBJ1-5; abundance: .; v_gene: TRBV6-1; d_gene: .; CDR3nt: TGTGCCAGCACAGTCTCACAAGTCCATCAGCCCCAGCATTTT; CDR3aa: CASTVSQVHQPQHF
j_gene: TRBJ2-5; abundance: .; v_gene: TRBV28; d_gene: .; CDR3nt: TGTGCCAGCAGTTTGTGGGAGTCGGGTAGAGAGACCCAGTACTTC; CDR3aa: CASSLWESGRETQYF